This TCR beta chain stems from a study of CD8+CD57+ T cells in acquired aplastic anemia. Study information: The average for DNA from sorted CD4+ and CD8+ cells was 3.2 ug. General study points: Statistical testing detected no significant gap in CD8+ Simpson's diversity between patients and controls.

This clonotype was seen a handful of times. The antigen is not known. Using genomic DNA as the template, TCR beta VDJ and CDR3 profiling was carried out. TCRdb independently ran MiXCR on the reads; one entry per CDR3 protein. This table holds around 180,000 distinct CDR3 sequences, around 48% found once. Flow cytometry had shown expanded CD8+CD57+ cells in the patients chosen for sequencing. The patients, all of them, had severe acquired aplastic anemia. Untreated patients provided the blood samples, with no therapy given before sampling. Trimming pared 8 bases from V and 5 bases from J, leaving 9 bases between. The CDR3 loop spans 12 amino acids. Germline values: CDR1 SGHVS, CDR2 FNYEAQ.

The receptor was isolated from a human donor with aplastic anemia. The chain recombines TRBV7-6 with TRBJ2-2, with D possibly being TRBD1 (6 bases). Sequencing was done on a sample of sorted CD4+, CD8+, or CD8+CD57+ T cells (not recorded which) from PBMCs. The CDR3 loop is CASEQGTGELFF. The CDR3 nucleotides read TGTGCCAGCGAACAGGGAACCGGGGAGCTGTTTTTT.